The clone carrying this T cell receptor beta chain was seen a handful of times. Its antigen is not identified. It was unfractionated whole blood from which total RNA was extracted. Germline CDR1 ENHRY, CDR2 SYGVKD. The ends were cut back, 4 bases at V and 7 bases at J, with 14 bases in the middle. This CDR3 region has 13 residues. This entry belongs to a study of human T cells and chemical hapten exposure. Study findings and constraints: TCRs exceeding a frequency of 1 in 1000 stayed unchanged under DPC sensitization.

In the library, unique molecular identifiers were attached to individual cDNA molecules. Per the original data handling: Samples held a median of about 94,000 TCRs, range roughly 20,000–750,000. One entry per CDR3 protein results from TCRdb running MiXCR on the 5' RACE reads. In this record, the V and J calls reflect TCRdb's handling and not the investigators' own analysis. The data hold under 150,000 distinct CDR3 sequences, with around 20% observed a single time. The V call is TRBV10-3, the J call TRBJ2-7; tentatively, D is TRBD2 (6 bases). This TCR derives from a human donor in good health. DNA for the CDR3: TGTGCCATCAGTGTAGCGGCCCCCCGAGAGCAGTACTTC. Translating it yields CAISVAAPREQYF.